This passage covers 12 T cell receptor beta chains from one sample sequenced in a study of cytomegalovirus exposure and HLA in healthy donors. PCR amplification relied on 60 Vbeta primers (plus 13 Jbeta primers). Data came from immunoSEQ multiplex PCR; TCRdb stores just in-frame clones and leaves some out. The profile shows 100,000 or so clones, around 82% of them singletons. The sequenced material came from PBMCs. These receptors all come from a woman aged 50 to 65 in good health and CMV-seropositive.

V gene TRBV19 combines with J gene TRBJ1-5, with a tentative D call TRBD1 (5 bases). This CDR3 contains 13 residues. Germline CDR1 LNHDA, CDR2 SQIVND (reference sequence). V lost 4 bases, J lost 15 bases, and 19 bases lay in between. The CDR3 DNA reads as TGTGCCAGTAGTAGGCAGGACATTCCAACGGTGCATTTT. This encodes CASSRQDIPTVHF.

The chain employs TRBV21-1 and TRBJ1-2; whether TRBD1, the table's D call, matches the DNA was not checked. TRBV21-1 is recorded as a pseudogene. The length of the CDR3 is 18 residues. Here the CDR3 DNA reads TGTGCCAGCAGCAAATCAGAGGACAGGGGGCGAGCGGGCTATGGCTACACCTTC. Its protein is CASSKSEDRGRAGYGYTF.

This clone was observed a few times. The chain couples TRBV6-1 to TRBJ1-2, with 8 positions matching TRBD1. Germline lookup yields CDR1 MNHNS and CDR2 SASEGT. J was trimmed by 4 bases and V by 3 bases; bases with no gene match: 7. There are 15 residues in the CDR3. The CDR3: CASSDFHDRGYGYTF. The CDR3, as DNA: TGTGCCAGCAGTGATTTTCATGACAGGGGCTATGGCTACACCTTC.

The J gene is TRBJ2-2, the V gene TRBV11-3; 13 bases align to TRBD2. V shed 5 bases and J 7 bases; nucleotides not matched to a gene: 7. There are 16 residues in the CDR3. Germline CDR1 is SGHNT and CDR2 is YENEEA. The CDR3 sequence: CASSRTSGRRVGELFF. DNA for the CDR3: TGTGCCAGCAGCCGGACTAGCGGGAGAAGGGTCGGGGAGCTGTTTTTT. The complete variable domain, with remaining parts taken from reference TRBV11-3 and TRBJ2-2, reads EAGVVQSPRYKIIEKKQPVAFWCNPISGHNTLYWYLQNLGQGPELLIRYENEEAVDDSQLPKDRFSAERLKGVDSTLKIQPAELGDSAVYLCASSRTSGRRVGELFFGEGSRLTVL.

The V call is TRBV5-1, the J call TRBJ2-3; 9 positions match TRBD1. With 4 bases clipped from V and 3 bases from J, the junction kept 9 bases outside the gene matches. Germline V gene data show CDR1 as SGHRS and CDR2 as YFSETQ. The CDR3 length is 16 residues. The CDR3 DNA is TGCGCCAGCAGCATCGGACAGGGGTTAAATACAGATACGCAGTATTTT. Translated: CASSIGQGLNTDTQYF.

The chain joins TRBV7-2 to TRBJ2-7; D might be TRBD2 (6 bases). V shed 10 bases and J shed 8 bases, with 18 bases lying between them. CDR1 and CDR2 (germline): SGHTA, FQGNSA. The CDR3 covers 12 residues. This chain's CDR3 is CATMSVGRQQYF. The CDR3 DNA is TGTGCCACCATGTCGGTCGGGAGACAGCAGTACTTC.

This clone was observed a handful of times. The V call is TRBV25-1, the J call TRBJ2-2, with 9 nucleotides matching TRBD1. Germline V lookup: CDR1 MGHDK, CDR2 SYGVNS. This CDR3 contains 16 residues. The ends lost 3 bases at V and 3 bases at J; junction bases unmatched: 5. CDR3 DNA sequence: TGTGCCAGCAGTGACCACAGGGGGCGCGACACCGGGGAGCTGTTTTTT. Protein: CASSDHRGRDTGELFF.

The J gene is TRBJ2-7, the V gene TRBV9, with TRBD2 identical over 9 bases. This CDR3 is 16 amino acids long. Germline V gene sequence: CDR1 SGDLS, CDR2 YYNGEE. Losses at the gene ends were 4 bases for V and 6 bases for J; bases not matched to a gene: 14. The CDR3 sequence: CASSPELAGSWGEQYF. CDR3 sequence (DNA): TGTGCCAGCAGCCCGGAGCTAGCGGGGTCCTGGGGCGAGCAGTACTTC.

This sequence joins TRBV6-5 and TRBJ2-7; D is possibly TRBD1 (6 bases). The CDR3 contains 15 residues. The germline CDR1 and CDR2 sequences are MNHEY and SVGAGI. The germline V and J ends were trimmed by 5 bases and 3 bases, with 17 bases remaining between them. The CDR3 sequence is CASSTPGTSDYEQYF. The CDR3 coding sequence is TGTGCCAGCAGTACCCCAGGGACATCGGACTACGAGCAGTACTTC.

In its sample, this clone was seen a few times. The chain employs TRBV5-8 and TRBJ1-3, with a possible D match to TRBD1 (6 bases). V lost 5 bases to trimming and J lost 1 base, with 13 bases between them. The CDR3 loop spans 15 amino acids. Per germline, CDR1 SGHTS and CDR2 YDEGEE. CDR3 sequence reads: CASRRDTFSGNTIYF. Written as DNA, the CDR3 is TGTGCCAGCAGGAGGGACACCTTTTCTGGAAACACCATATATTTT.

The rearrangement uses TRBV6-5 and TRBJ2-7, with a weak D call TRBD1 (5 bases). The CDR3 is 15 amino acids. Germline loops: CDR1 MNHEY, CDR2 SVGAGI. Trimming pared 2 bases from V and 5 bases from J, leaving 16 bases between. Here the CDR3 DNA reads TGTGCCAGCAGTTACAAAGGGCAGGGCTACCACGAGCAGTACTTC. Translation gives CASSYKGQGYHEQYF.

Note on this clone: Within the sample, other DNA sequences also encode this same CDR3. The CDR3 DNA reads as TGTGCCAGCAGACCCAACAGGGACGGCAATCAGCCCCAGCATTTT. Translation gives CASRPNRDGNQPQHF. The V gene is TRBV6-6, the J gene TRBJ1-5; a possible D gene is TRBD1 (6 bases). V was trimmed by 6 bases and J by 2 bases, leaving 14 bases between them. The CDR3 loop spans 15 amino acids. Germline assignment: CDR1 MNHNY and CDR2 SVGAGI (reference sequence).